These 21 T cell receptor beta chains were sequenced from one sample in a study of T and B cells in COVID-19 patients. TRB was amplified from around 250-500 ng of blood genomic DNA. BIOMED2 TRB-A/B primer pools were used in multiplex TRB PCR. Via MiXCR, TCRdb re-called the multiplex PCR reads, giving one row per CDR3 protein. There are 12,000 to 15,000 distinct CDR3 sequences in the sample; 25% to 30% occur only once, and around 6.8% lies in the top ten. The sequenced sample was blood. The origin of the receptors is a human donor who had recovered from COVID-19.

CDR3 sequence (DNA): TGCAGTGCTATAGAACAGGGCAGTTCACCCCTCCACTTT. This sequence encodes CSAIEQGSSPLHF. V is TRBV20-1 and J is TRBJ1-6; D possibly corresponds to TRBD1 (6 bases). V was clipped by 4 bases and J by 9 bases, with 13 bases between them. The CDR3 extends over 13 amino acids. Per germline, CDR1 DFQATT and CDR2 SNEGSKA (reference sequence).

This clonotype counts as medium-sized. J is TRBJ2-7 and V is TRBV12-3 or TRBV12-4; D gene unclear. V lost 1 base and J 3 bases, leaving 7 bases between the germline ends. CDR3 length equals 13 residues. In nucleotides, the CDR3 is TGTGCCAGCAGTTTAGGGGCCGACTACGAGCAGTACTTC. Translation gives CASSLGADYEQYF.

V is TRBV5-1 and J is TRBJ2-4, with D possibly called TRBD1 or TRBD2 (6 bases each). The CDR3 length is 23 residues. Germline V gene data show CDR1 as SGHRS and CDR2 as YFSETQ. Trimming pared 2 bases from V and 0 bases from J, leaving 33 bases between. CDR3 residues: CASSLGWGLTGTREALAKNIQYF. The CDR3 DNA is TGCGCCAGCAGCTTAGGTTGGGGTCTTACCGGGACAAGGGAGGCTCTAGCCAAAAACATTCAGTACTTC.

As concerns this clonotype: A read error may be the cause here, since a much bigger clone is one base away. The chain has TRBV27 and TRBJ1-3; 7 bases fit TRBD1. The CDR3 is 15 residues long. V was pared by 5 bases and J by 2 bases, with 6 bases of the junction left unmatched. Per the germline V gene, CDR1 is MNHEY and CDR2 is SMNVEV (reference sequence). In DNA, the CDR3 is TGTGCCAGCAGTGCCCACGGGACAGCTGGAAACACCATATATTTT. The encoded protein is CASSAHGTAGNTIYF.

Within the sample, this clonotype is medium-sized. This chain links TRBV19 with TRBJ2-7, with 8 positions matching TRBD1. V lost 7 bases to trimming and J lost 3 bases; unmatched junction nucleotides: 5. The CDR3 runs 13 residues. In germline, CDR1 is LNHDA, CDR2 SQIVND (reference sequence). CDR3 DNA sequence: TGTGCCAGTACCCCGGGACAGGACTACGAGCAGTACTTC. Translated, it gives CASTPGQDYEQYF. The full variable domain, completed using reference TRBV19 and TRBJ2-7, is DGGITQSPKYLFRKEGQNVTLSCEQNLNHDAMYWYRQDPGQGLRLIYYSQIVNDFQKGDIAEGYSVSREKKESFPLTVTSAQKNPTAFYLCASTPGQDYEQYFGPGTRLTVT.

The chain carries TRBV11-2 and TRBJ2-4; TRBD1 agrees at 8 bases. Germline assignment: CDR1 SGHAT and CDR2 FQNNGV. The CDR3 sequence is 14 residues long. V was clipped by 6 bases and J by 10 bases; unmatched bases: 11. CDR3 protein: CASSWIARGHIQYF. CDR3 DNA: TGTGCCAGCAGTTGGATAGCCAGGGGGCATATTCAGTACTTC.

The rearrangement links TRBV5-1 to TRBJ2-1, with 16 bases that match TRBD2. Germline CDR1 reads SGHRS; CDR2 reads YFSETQ. The CDR3 consists of 17 residues. With 0 bases clipped from V and 9 bases from J, the junction kept 6 bases outside the gene matches. CDR3 in amino acids: CASSLEYGTSGGVEQFF. As DNA, the CDR3 is TGCGCCAGCAGCTTGGAATATGGGACTAGCGGGGGGGTTGAGCAGTTCTTC.

The table lists this clonotype with many counts. This chain links TRBV6-5 with TRBJ1-5, with D unresolved. The CDR3 extends over 16 amino acids. From germline, CDR1 is MNHEY and CDR2 SVGAGI. Deletions cut 5 bases from V and 0 bases from J, with 14 bases between. As DNA, the CDR3 is TGTGCCAGCAGTAGGCTGAAAAAGGATAGCAATCAGCCCCAGCATTTT. Encoded protein: CASSRLKKDSNQPQHF.

A few counts support this clonotype. V is TRBV7-6 and J is TRBJ2-3; 7 bases agree with TRBD1. CDR1 and CDR2 from the germline V gene are SGHVS and FNYEAQ. The CDR3 length is 15 residues. V was clipped by 1 base and J by 4 bases; unmatched bases: 5. The chain's CDR3 is CASSLVGGGSDTQYF. The DNA for the CDR3 is TGTGCCAGCAGCTTAGTAGGGGGCGGTTCAGATACGCAGTATTTT. The full variable domain, completed using reference TRBV7-6 and TRBJ2-3, is GAGVSQSPRYKVTKRGQDVALRCDPISGHVSLYWYRQALGQGPEFLTYFNYEAQQDKSGLPNDRFSAERPEGSISTLTIQRTEQRDSAMYRCASSLVGGGSDTQYFGPGTRLTVL.

The table lists this clonotype with a few counts. The rearrangement joins TRBV6-4 to TRBJ2-7, with D unresolved. CDR1 is MRHNA, CDR2 SNTAGT, per germline. Trimming stripped 6 bases from V and 3 bases from J, with 18 bases between. CDR3 length: 15 residues. CDR3 sequence reads: CASSIRYGGDYEQYF. The CDR3, as DNA: TGTGCCAGCAGCATTCGTTACGGCGGAGACTACGAGCAGTACTTC.

The chain employs TRBV20-1 and TRBJ2-3, with D unclear. V lost 5 bases and J 0 bases, leaving 12 bases between the germline ends. Germline V gives CDR1 DFQATT, CDR2 SNEGSKA (reference sequence). There are 14 residues in the CDR3. The CDR3 sequence is CSAYPQISTDTQYF. DNA of the CDR3: TGCAGTGCTTATCCCCAGATAAGCACAGATACGCAGTATTTT.

V gene TRBV20-1 combines with J gene TRBJ2-1; the D gene could be TRBD1 or TRBD2 (5 bases each). The CDR3 has 14 residues. Deletions cut 5 bases from V and 10 bases from J, with 21 bases between. Germline V gene sequence: CDR1 DFQATT, CDR2 SNEGSKA (reference sequence). CDR3 bases: TGCAGTGCTTCGGACTGGACGGGGCAGAACGAGCAGTTCTTC. Encoded protein: CSASDWTGQNEQFF.

Sample share makes this clonotype medium-sized. The V call is TRBV12-3 or TRBV12-4, the J call TRBJ2-7; D call uncertain. V lost 1 base to trimming and J lost 4 bases, with 2 bases between them. The CDR3 is 11 residues long. The CDR3 loop is CASSLGYEQYF. Written as DNA, the CDR3 is TGTGCCAGCAGTTTAGGGTACGAGCAGTACTTC.

This clonotype was recorded a few times. V gene TRBV4-2 combines with J gene TRBJ2-2, with D perhaps TRBD2 (6 bases). CDR1 is LGHNA and CDR2 is YNFKEQ in the germline V gene. This CDR3 has 13 residues. V dropped 2 bases and J dropped 9 bases, with 10 bases sitting between them. The CDR3 coding sequence is TGTGCCAGCAGCCAACCTAGCGTCCGGGAGCTGTTTTTT. Translated, it gives CASSQPSVRELFF.

The V call is TRBV5-1, the J call TRBJ2-2; D might be TRBD2 (5 bases). Germline CDR1 and CDR2: SGHRS and YFSETQ. CDR3 length equals 17 residues. Trimming left V 0 bases short and J 1 base short, with 13 bases between. As DNA, the CDR3 is TGCGCCAGCAGCTTGGCCGGGCGGGCAATGAACACCGGGGAGCTGTTTTTT. Translating gives CASSLAGRAMNTGELFF.

On this clonotype itself: Being one base from a much bigger clone, this may be a read error. The V and J genes are TRBV12-3 or TRBV12-4 and TRBJ2-6; D is unresolved. The CDR3 is made up of 14 amino acids. The V end was cut by 7 bases, the J end by 1 base, with 8 bases between. CDR3 loop: CASIQGSGANVLTF. As DNA, the CDR3 is TGTGCCAGCATCCAAGGGTCTGGGGCCAACGTCCTGACTTTC.

This clonotype was seen once. This may come from a read error, since a much larger clone is one base off. The chain carries TRBV5-4 and TRBJ2-6, with D unclear. Germline V gene sequence: CDR1 SGHNT, CDR2 YYREEE (reference sequence). This CDR3 is 15 amino acids long. CDR3 DNA sequence: TGTGCCAACAGCCACAGTTATCCTGGGGCCAACGTCCTGACTTTC. Protein sequence: CANSHSYPGANVLTF.

This chain links TRBV10-3 with TRBJ2-7; 7 nucleotides align to TRBD1. Germline values: CDR1 ENHRY, CDR2 SYGVKD. CDR3 length: 15 amino acids. Trimming took 6 bases from V and 3 from J; bases not matched to a gene: 11. The DNA of the CDR3 is TGTGCCATCAGCAGGTCTGGGGGACAGAACTACGAGCAGTACTTC. Protein: CAISRSGGQNYEQYF.

The chain uses TRBV18 and TRBJ1-2, with TRBD1 matching over 7 bases. The CDR3 covers 14 residues. Germline V gene lookup returns CDR1 KGHSH and CDR2 LQKENI. Unmatched junction bases numbered 12, after V lost 6 bases and J lost 8 bases. The CDR3 DNA reads as TGTGCCAGCTCGCAGGGAGGGGGCGGGGACGGCTACACCTTC. This sequence encodes CASSQGGGGDGYTF. Complete variable domain (other parts from reference TRBV18 and TRBJ1-2): NAGVMQNPRHLVRRRGQEARLRCSPMKGHSHVYWYRQLPEEGLKFMVYLQKENIIDESGMPKERFSAEFPKEGPSILRIQQVVRGDSAAYFCASSQGGGGDGYTFGSGTRLTVV.

CDR3 bases: TGCGCCAGCAGACCCTTAGCGGGAGCCCTTTATGAGCAGTACTTC. Residues: CASRPLAGALYEQYF. The chain uses TRBV5-1 and TRBJ2-7, with 9 bases aligning to TRBD2. The CDR3 runs 15 residues. CDR1 is SGHRS and CDR2 is YFSETQ in the germline V gene. The ends lost 5 bases at V and 7 bases at J; junction bases unmatched: 13.

This clonotype is labeled as medium-sized. This chain uses TRBV6-5 with TRBJ1-6; D unresolved. Germline V gene data show CDR1 as MNHEY and CDR2 as SVGAGI. The CDR3 is 12 residues long. Trimming stripped 0 bases from V and 14 bases from J, with 8 bases between. The CDR3 sequence: CASSYSEGALHF. CDR3 coding DNA: TGTGCCAGCAGTTACTCGGAGGGTGCCCTCCACTTT.